This T cell receptor beta chain stems from a study of blood T cell repertoires in COVID-19. The wider study: Some COVID-19 samples were acute and others convalescent; all came from the United States, Italy and Spain. T cells, B-cell-depleted T cells, or PBMCs provided the cDNA or gDNA that served as material.

In the original processing: Nucleated cell number was recorded as an estimate derived from reference gene primer amplification. TCRdb's table, derived via immunoSEQ multiplex PCR, lists solely in-frame clones and lacks some. The DNA gave D and trimming, while V, J and clone size come from that table. The repertoire holds approximately 250,000 clones, with 75% to 85% as singletons. This CDR3 has 12 residues. Germline V CDR1 and CDR2: LNHDA, SQIVND (reference sequence). V shed 10 bases and J 11 bases; nucleotides not matched to a gene: 6. Source material: peripheral blood. The receptor comes from a woman aged 45-65 years with acute or convalescent COVID-19. The chain recombines TRBV19 with TRBJ1-6; 9 positions match TRBD1. CDR3 DNA sequence: TGTGCCACGGGACAGGGTAGTACACCCCTCCACTTT. Its protein product is CATGQGSTPLHF.